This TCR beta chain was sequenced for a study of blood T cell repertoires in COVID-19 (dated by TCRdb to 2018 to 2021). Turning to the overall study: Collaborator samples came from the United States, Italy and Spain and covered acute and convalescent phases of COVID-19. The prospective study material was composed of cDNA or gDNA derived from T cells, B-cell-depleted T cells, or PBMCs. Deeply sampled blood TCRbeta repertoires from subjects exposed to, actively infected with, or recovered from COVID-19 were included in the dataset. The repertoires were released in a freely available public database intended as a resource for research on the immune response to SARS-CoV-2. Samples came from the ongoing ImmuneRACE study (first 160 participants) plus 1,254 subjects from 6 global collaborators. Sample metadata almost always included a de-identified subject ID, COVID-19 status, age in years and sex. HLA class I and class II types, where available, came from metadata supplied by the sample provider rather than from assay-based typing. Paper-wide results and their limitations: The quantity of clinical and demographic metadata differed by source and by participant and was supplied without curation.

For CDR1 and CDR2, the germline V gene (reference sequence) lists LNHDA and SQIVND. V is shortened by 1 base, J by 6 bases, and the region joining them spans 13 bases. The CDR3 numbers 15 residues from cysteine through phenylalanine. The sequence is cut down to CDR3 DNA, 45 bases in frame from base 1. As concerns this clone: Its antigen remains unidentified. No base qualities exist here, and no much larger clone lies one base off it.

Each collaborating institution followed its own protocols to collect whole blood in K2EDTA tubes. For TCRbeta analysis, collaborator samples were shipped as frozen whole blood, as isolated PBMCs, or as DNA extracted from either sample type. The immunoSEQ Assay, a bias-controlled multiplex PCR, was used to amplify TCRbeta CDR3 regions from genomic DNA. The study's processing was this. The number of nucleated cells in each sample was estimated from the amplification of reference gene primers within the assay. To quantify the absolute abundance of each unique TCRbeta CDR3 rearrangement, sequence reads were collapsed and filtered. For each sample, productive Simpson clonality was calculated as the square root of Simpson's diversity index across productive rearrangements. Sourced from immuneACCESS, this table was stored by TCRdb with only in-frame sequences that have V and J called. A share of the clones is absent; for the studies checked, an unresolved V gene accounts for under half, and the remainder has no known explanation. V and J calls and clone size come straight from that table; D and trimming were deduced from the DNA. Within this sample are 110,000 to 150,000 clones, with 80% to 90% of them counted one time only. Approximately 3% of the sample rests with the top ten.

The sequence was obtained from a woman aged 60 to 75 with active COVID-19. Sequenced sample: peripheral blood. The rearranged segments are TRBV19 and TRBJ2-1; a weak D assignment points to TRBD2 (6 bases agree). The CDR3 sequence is CASSIGDGGTNEQFF. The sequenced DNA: TGTGCCAGTAGTATAGGGGACGGCGGGACCAATGAGCAGTTCTTC.